One and the same sample provided the 27 T cell receptor beta chains below, sequenced in a study of blood T cell repertoires in COVID-19. Assay: immunoSEQ multiplex PCR; the TCRdb copy retains only in-frame clones and omits some. The data contain about 190,000 clones, more than 85% of them seen just once; the ten biggest clones take up approximately 25%. The sample comprised PBMCs or T cells enriched from blood (not recorded which). The receptors originated from a woman aged 40 to 49 in a cohort exposed to, infected with or recovered from COVID-19 (not recorded which).

V and J are TRBV19 and TRBJ1-5; D is ambiguous. The germline CDR1 and CDR2 sequences are LNHDA and SQIVND (reference sequence). V lost 5 bases and J 0 bases, leaving 17 bases between the germline ends. The CDR3 loop spans 17 amino acids. The CDR3 DNA sequence: TGTGCCAGTAGTCCCTCCCTGACTCACCCTAGCAATCAGCCCCAGCATTTT. Protein sequence: CASSPSLTHPSNQPQHF.

V and J are TRBV5-1 and TRBJ2-2; 8 nucleotides line up with TRBD2. CDR1 is SGHRS and CDR2 is YFSETQ in the germline V gene. This CDR3 spans 16 amino acids. V lost 2 bases and J lost 3; bases outside the gene matches: 6. In DNA form, the CDR3 reads TGCGCCAGCAGCTTCTACGGGAGGGCCGACACCGGGGAGCTGTTTTTT. Its translation is CASSFYGRADTGELFF.

J is TRBJ1-3 and V is TRBV6-5; maybe TRBD1 (5 bases). CDR3 size: 15 residues. In germline, CDR1 is MNHEY, CDR2 SVGAGI. Trimming took off 2 bases at V and 2 bases at J, with 10 bases between the two ends. DNA for the CDR3: TGTGCCAGCAGTTACGGAGACAGTGCTGGAAACACCATATATTTT. Its protein is CASSYGDSAGNTIYF.

The rearrangement uses TRBV28 and TRBJ1-5; weak D call: TRBD1 (5 bases). Deletions cut 5 bases from V and 0 bases from J, with 11 bases between. The CDR3 totals 15 residues. Germline V gene data show CDR1 as MDHEN and CDR2 as SYDVKM. The CDR3 nucleotides read TGTGCCAGCAGTCCCACAGGATCTAGCAATCAGCCCCAGCATTTT. This encodes CASSPTGSSNQPQHF.

V is TRBV7-9 and J is TRBJ1-2; 10 bases are a match to TRBD1. The CDR3 has 16 amino acids. Germline V CDR1 and CDR2: SEHNR, FQNEAQ (reference sequence). V was clipped by 1 base and J by 4 bases; unmatched bases: 6. Here the CDR3 reads CASSLDSGTGAYGYTF. CDR3 nucleotide sequence: TGTGCCAGCAGCTTAGACTCCGGGACAGGGGCCTATGGCTACACCTTC.

The chain links TRBV5-1 to TRBJ1-6; D is undetermined. Trimming cost V 1 base and J 7 bases, with 12 bases left between them. The CDR3 runs 15 residues. Germline CDR1 reads SGHRS; CDR2 reads YFSETQ. The CDR3 region has the DNA TGCGCCAGCAGCTTGTCCTTTGGCTGGAATTCACCCCTCCACTTT. It yields the protein CASSLSFGWNSPLHF.

This chain connects TRBV13 to TRBJ1-3; D may be TRBD1 (5 bases). Germline values: CDR1 PRHDT, CDR2 FYEKMQ (reference sequence). The CDR3 spans 17 residues. V lost 5 bases and J 0 bases, leaving 17 bases between the germline ends. The CDR3 loop is CASSPRGSKSSGNTIYF. DNA of the CDR3: TGTGCCAGCAGCCCTAGGGGATCTAAGAGCTCTGGAAACACCATATATTTT.

This rearrangement joins TRBV7-6 to TRBJ2-1; weak D call: TRBD2 (5 bases). From germline, CDR1 is SGHVS and CDR2 FNYEAQ. The CDR3 covers 12 residues. Deletions cut 6 bases from V and 6 bases from J, with 9 bases between. The CDR3 region is CASSAGLNEQFF. The CDR3 DNA sequence: TGTGCCAGCAGTGCAGGACTCAATGAGCAGTTCTTC.

The genes are TRBV5-3 and TRBJ2-5; 10 nucleotides agree with TRBD1. TRBV5-3 is identified as an open reading frame with a role that is uncertain. With V trimmed by 4 bases and J by 4 bases, 7 bases remained unmatched. CDR3 length: 15 amino acids. CDR3 loop: CARSTRQGAVETQYF. CDR3 in DNA: TGTGCCAGAAGCACTCGACAGGGGGCTGTAGAGACCCAGTACTTC.

CDR3: CASSFSRVGQEGNQPQHF. CDR3 DNA: TGTGCCAGCAGCTTTAGCAGGGTGGGTCAGGAGGGAAATCAGCCCCAGCATTTT. This chain uses TRBV7-8 with TRBJ1-5; D possibly corresponds to TRBD1 (5 bases). Germline-derived CDR1 and CDR2 are SGHVS and FQNEAQ. Between the trimmed V and J ends, which lost 3 bases and 4 bases, there was a span of 22 bases. The CDR3 spans 18 residues. Complete variable domain (other parts from reference TRBV7-8 and TRBJ1-5): GAGVSQSPRYKVAKRGQDVALRCDPISGHVSLFWYQQALGQGPEFLTYFQNEAQLDKSGLPSDRFFAERPEGSVSTLKIQRTQQEDSAVYLCASSFSRVGQEGNQPQHFGDGTRLSIL.

This sequence joins TRBV7-9 and TRBJ1-1; maybe TRBD1 (6 bases). CDR1 SEHNR and CDR2 FQNEAQ come from the germline V gene (reference sequence). The CDR3 consists of 14 residues. Trimming shortened V by 5 bases and J by 2 bases, and 12 bases separated the two germline ends. DNA of the CDR3: TGTGCCAGCAGCGAGTGGGGGACAAACACTGAAGCTTTCTTT. Translating it yields CASSEWGTNTEAFF.

This clone was detected only once. J is TRBJ1-1 and V is TRBV9, with a weak D call TRBD1 (6 bases). The CDR3 is 14 residues long. The germline V and J ends were trimmed by 0 bases and 4 bases, with 10 bases remaining between them. Germline loops: CDR1 SGDLS, CDR2 YYNGEE. CDR3 amino acids: CASSVDPGVTEAFF. In nucleotides, the CDR3 is TGTGCCAGCAGCGTAGATCCAGGGGTCACTGAAGCTTTCTTT.

The V call is TRBV7-6, the J call TRBJ1-1, with a possible D match to TRBD1 (5 bases). Trimming removed 5 bases from V and 4 bases from J, with 8 bases in between. The germline V gene encodes CDR1 SGHVS and CDR2 FNYEAQ. This CDR3 region has 12 residues. The CDR3 loop reads CASSAQGTEAFF. In DNA, the CDR3 is TGTGCCAGCAGCGCCCAGGGCACTGAAGCTTTCTTT.

The chain combines TRBV5-1 with TRBJ2-3, with 11 bases that match TRBD2. Trimming removed 1 base from V and 4 bases from J; junction bases left unmatched: 5. CDR3 length equals 16 residues. Germline values: CDR1 SGHRS, CDR2 YFSETQ. CDR3 sequence reads: CASSLFSGGAADTQYF. CDR3 nucleotide sequence: TGCGCCAGCAGCTTGTTTAGCGGGGGGGCCGCAGATACGCAGTATTTT.

V gene TRBV25-1 combines with J gene TRBJ1-4, with a tentative D call TRBD1 (5 bases). This CDR3 has 13 amino acids. V lost 3 bases and J 8 bases, leaving 10 bases between the germline ends. Germline V gives CDR1 MGHDK, CDR2 SYGVNS. CDR3 sequence (DNA): TGTGCCAGCAGTGACAGGGCCGGCGAAAAACTGTTTTTT. It is translated as CASSDRAGEKLFF.

The chain combines TRBV11-3 with TRBJ2-1, with 7 bases identical to TRBD2. Germline V lookup: CDR1 SGHNT, CDR2 YENEEA. The CDR3 has 16 amino acids. V was clipped by 7 bases and J by 3 bases; unmatched bases: 12. CDR3 protein: CASNSREAGRYNEQFF. CDR3 nucleotide sequence: TGTGCCAGCAACTCACGAGAAGCGGGACGCTACAATGAGCAGTTCTTC.

The V call is TRBV19, the J call TRBJ2-1; no clear D. Trimming pared 5 bases from V and 4 bases from J, leaving 3 bases between. CDR3 length: 11 residues. In germline, CDR1 is LNHDA, CDR2 SQIVND (reference sequence). The CDR3 coding sequence is TGTGCCAGTAGTGCGTACAATGAGCAGTTCTTC. Its protein product is CASSAYNEQFF.

This rearrangement joins TRBV12-3 or TRBV12-4 to TRBJ2-7; no clear D gene. This CDR3 is 13 amino acids long. V was clipped by 6 bases and J by 0 bases, with 9 bases between them. CDR3 region: CASSHSLSYEQYF. The CDR3 nucleotides are TGTGCCAGCAGCCATAGCCTCTCCTACGAGCAGTACTTC.

The sample holds one count of this clone. This sequence joins TRBV5-6 and TRBJ1-5; 8 nucleotides align to TRBD1. There are 14 residues in the CDR3. Germline CDR1 is SGHDT and CDR2 is YYEEEE. With 2 bases clipped from V and 5 bases from J, the junction kept 3 bases outside the gene matches. DNA of the CDR3: TGTGCCAGCAGCTTTGGACAGGGCGATCAGCCCCAGCATTTT. It encodes CASSFGQGDQPQHF. The full variable domain, rest sourced from reference TRBV5-6 and TRBJ1-5, is DAGVTQSPTHLIKTRGQQVTLRCSPKSGHDTVSWYQQALGQGPQFIFQYYEEEERQRGNFPDRFSGHQFPNYSSELNVNALLLGDSALYLCASSFGQGDQPQHFGDGTRLSIL.

V gene TRBV5-1 combines with J gene TRBJ2-1, with a possible D match to TRBD1 (6 bases). The ends were cut back, 2 bases at V and 0 bases at J, with 12 bases in the middle. The CDR3 runs 16 residues. CDR1 and CDR2 from the germline V gene are SGHRS and YFSETQ. CDR3 amino acids: CASSFSGTPSYNEQFF. In DNA, the CDR3 is TGCGCCAGCAGCTTTTCCGGGACACCCTCCTACAATGAGCAGTTCTTC.

The chain joins TRBV4-1 to TRBJ1-2; possible D gene TRBD1, 5 bases. Germline CDR1 reads MGHRA; CDR2 reads YSYEKL. This CDR3 comprises 15 residues. The V end lost 5 bases, the J end lost 5 bases, and 18 bases lay between the germline ends. CDR3: CASSSRAMGLYGYTF. The CDR3 DNA reads as TGCGCCAGCAGCTCCCGGGCCATGGGGCTTTATGGCTACACCTTC.

The chain has TRBV3-1 (or the pseudogene TRBV3-2) and TRBJ2-5, with D unclear. The CDR3 has 16 residues. Germline values: CDR1 LGHDT, CDR2 YNNKEL (reference sequence). Trimming took off 4 bases at V and 1 base at J, with 16 bases between the two ends. The CDR3 region has the DNA TGTGCCAGCAGCCCCAACTTACTCCGAACCCAAGAGACCCAGTACTTC. As protein: CASSPNLLRTQETQYF.

This clone turned up a few times. The chain carries TRBV24-1 and TRBJ2-3, with a weak D call TRBD2 (6 bases). This CDR3 has 14 residues. V lost 5 bases and J lost 5, with 13 bases in between. Germline CDR1 reads KGHDR; CDR2 reads SFDVKD. The CDR3 region is CATSGLTSGDTQYF. CDR3 DNA sequence: TGTGCCACCAGTGGACTGACTAGTGGAGATACGCAGTATTTT.

V and J are TRBV27 and TRBJ1-5; 9 positions agree with TRBD1. V lost 6 bases to trimming and J lost 5 bases; unmatched junction nucleotides: 14. The CDR3 has 17 amino acids. Germline V gene data show CDR1 as MNHEY and CDR2 as SMNVEV (reference sequence). The CDR3 sequence: CASRANIGTGPHQPQHF. CDR3 DNA: TGTGCCAGCAGGGCGAATATCGGGACAGGGCCCCATCAGCCCCAGCATTTT.

V is TRBV5-8 and J is TRBJ2-1; D possibly corresponds to TRBD1 (5 bases). Deletions cut 0 bases from V and 9 bases from J, with 16 bases between. From germline, CDR1 is SGHTS and CDR2 YDEGEE. This CDR3 contains 15 residues. CDR3 nucleotide sequence: TGTGCCAGCAGCTTGGGTCCAGGGTTATCCGGTGAGCAGTTCTTC. The encoded protein is CASSLGPGLSGEQFF. The variable domain in full, with the rest retrieved from reference TRBV5-8 and TRBJ2-1, is EAGVTQSPTHLIKTRGQQATLRCSPISGHTSVYWYQQALGLGLQFLLWYDEGEERNRGNFPPRFSGRQFPNYSSELNVNALELEDSALYLCASSLGPGLSGEQFFGPGTRLTVL.

The chain has TRBV10-3 and TRBJ1-4; D gene unclear. Trimming shortened V by 1 base and J by 4 bases, and 7 bases separated the two germline ends. This CDR3 is 14 amino acids long. The germline V gene encodes CDR1 ENHRY and CDR2 SYGVKD. CDR3 loop: CAISEWQINEKLFF. Written as DNA, the CDR3 is TGTGCCATCAGTGAGTGGCAGATTAATGAAAAACTGTTTTTT.

In nucleotides, the CDR3 is TGTGCCAGCGGGGCAGGTAGCTATAATTCACCCCTCCACTTT. It codes for CASGAGSYNSPLHF. The genes are TRBV9 and TRBJ1-6, with TRBD1 as a possible D gene (5 bases). V was trimmed by 7 bases and J by 3 bases, leaving 11 bases between them. The CDR3 is 14 residues long. Germline values: CDR1 SGDLS, CDR2 YYNGEE.